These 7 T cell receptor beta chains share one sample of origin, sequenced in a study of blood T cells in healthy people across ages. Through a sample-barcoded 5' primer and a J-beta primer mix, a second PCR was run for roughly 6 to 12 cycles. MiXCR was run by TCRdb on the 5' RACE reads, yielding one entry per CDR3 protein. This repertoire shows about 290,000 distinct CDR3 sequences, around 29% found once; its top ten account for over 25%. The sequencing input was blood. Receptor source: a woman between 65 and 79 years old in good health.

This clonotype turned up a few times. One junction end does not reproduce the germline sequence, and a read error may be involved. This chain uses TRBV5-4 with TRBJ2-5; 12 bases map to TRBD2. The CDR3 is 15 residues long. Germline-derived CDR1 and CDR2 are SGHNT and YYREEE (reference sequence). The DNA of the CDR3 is TGTGCCAGCAGCTTGACTAGCGGGAGGTCGGGAGAGCAGAACTTC. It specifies CASSLTSGRSGEQNF.

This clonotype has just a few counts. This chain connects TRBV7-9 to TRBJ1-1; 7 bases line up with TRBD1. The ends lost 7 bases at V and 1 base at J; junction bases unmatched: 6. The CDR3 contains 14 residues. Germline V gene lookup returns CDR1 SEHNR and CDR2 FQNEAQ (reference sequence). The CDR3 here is CASTINRGNTEAFF. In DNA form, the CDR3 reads TGTGCCAGCACCATAAACAGGGGGAACACTGAAGCTTTCTTT.

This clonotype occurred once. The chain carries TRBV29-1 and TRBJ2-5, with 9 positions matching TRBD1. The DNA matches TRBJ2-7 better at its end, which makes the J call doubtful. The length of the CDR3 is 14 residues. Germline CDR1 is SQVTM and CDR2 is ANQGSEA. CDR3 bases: TGCAGCGTTGTCCGGGACAGGGTTTCCTACGAGCAGTACGTC. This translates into CSVVRDRVSYEQYV.

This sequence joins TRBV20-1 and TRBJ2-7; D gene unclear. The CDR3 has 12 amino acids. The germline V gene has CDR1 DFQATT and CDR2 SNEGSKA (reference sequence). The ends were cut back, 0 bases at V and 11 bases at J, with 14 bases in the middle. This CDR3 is CSAREGKGIKYF. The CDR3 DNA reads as TGCAGTGCTAGAGAGGGGAAAGGGATCAAGTACTTC.

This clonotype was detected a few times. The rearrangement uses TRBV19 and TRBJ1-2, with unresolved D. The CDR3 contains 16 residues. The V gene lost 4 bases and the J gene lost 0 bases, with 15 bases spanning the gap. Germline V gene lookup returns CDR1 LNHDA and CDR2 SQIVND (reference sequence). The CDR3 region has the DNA TGTGCCAGTAGTAAGGACTCGTCGGGGTCTAACTATGGCTACACCTTC. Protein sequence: CASSKDSSGSNYGYTF.

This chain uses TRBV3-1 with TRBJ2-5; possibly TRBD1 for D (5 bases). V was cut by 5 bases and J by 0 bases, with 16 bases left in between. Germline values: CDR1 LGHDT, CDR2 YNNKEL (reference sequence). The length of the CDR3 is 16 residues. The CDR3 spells CASSKAQQGYQETQYF. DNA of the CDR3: TGTGCCAGCAGCAAAGCACAGCAGGGATACCAAGAGACCCAGTACTTC.

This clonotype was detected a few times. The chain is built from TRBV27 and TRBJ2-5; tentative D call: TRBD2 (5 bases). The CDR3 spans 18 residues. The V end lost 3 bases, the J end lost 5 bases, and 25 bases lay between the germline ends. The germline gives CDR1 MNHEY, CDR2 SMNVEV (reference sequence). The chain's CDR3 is CASSFRAPRERRRETQYF. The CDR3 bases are TGTGCCAGCAGTTTTAGGGCCCCACGTGAAAGGAGGAGGGAGACCCAGTACTTC.